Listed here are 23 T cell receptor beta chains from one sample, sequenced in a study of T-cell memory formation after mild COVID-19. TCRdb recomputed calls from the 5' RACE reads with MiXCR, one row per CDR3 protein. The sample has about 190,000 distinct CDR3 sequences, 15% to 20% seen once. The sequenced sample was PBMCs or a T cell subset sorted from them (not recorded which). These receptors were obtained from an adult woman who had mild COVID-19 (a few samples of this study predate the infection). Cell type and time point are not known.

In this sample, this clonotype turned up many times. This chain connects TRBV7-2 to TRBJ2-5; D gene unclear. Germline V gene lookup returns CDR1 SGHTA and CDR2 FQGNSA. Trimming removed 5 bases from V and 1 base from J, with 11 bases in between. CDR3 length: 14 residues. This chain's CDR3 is CASSPLGLQETQYF. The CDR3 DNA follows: TGTGCCAGCAGCCCGCTAGGTCTCCAAGAGACCCAGTACTTC.

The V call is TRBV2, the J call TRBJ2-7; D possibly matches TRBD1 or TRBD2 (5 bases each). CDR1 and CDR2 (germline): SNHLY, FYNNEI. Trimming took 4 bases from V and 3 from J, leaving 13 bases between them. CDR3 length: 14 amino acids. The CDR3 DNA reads TGTGCCAGCAGTGTACGGGGCCACTACTACGAGCAGTACTTC. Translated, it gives CASSVRGHYYEQYF.

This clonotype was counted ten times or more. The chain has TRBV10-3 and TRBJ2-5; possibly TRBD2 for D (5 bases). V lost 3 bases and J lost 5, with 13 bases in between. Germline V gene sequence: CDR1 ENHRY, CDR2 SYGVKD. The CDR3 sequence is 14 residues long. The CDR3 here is CAISDPHGVETQYF. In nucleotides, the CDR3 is TGTGCCATCAGTGATCCTCACGGGGTGGAGACCCAGTACTTC.

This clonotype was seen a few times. The CDR3 spells CASSLPRPRTSGQETQYF. CDR3 DNA sequence: TGCGCCAGCAGCTTGCCCCGCCCCAGGACTAGCGGCCAAGAGACCCAGTACTTC. The rearrangement links TRBV5-1 to TRBJ2-5, with TRBD2 matching 10 bases. V lost 1 base to trimming and J lost 1 base; unmatched junction nucleotides: 10. The CDR3 is 18 amino acids. CDR1 is SGHRS, CDR2 YFSETQ, per germline. Based on the CDR3 plus reference TRBV5-1 and TRBJ2-5, the full variable domain is KAGVTQTPRYLIKTRGQQVTLSCSPISGHRSVSWYQQTPGQGLQFLFEYFSETQRNKGNFPGRFSGRQFSNSRSEMNVSTLELGDSALYLCASSLPRPRTSGQETQYFGPGTRLLVL.

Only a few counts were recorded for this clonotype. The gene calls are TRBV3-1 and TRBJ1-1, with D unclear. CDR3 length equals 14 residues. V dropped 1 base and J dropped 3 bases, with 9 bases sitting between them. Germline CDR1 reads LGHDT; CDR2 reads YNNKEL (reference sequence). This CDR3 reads CASSQGGGHTEAFF. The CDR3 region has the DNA TGTGCCAGCAGCCAAGGAGGAGGGCACACTGAAGCTTTCTTT.

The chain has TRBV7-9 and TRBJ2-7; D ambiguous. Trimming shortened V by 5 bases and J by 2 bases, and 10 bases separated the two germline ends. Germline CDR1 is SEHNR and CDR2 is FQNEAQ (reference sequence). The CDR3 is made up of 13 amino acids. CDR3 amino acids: CASSPPSAYEQYF. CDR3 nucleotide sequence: TGTGCCAGCAGCCCACCGTCAGCCTACGAGCAGTACTTC.

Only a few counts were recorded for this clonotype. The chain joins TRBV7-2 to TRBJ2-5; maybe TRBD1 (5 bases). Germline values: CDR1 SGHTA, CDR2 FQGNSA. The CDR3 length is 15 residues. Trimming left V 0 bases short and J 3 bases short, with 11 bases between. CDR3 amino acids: CASSLAQTVKETQYF. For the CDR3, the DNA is TGTGCCAGCAGCTTAGCCCAGACAGTTAAAGAGACCCAGTACTTC.

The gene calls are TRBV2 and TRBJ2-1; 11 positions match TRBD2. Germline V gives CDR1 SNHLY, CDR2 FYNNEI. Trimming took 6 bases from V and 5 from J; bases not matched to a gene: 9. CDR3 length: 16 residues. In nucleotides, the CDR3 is TGTGCCAGCAGGACCGGGACTAGCGGTCCGAACAATGAGCAGTTCTTC. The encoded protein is CASRTGTSGPNNEQFF.

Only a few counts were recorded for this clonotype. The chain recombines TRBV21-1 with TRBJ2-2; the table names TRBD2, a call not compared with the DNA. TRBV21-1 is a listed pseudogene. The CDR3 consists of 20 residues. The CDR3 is CASSKTERLAGGRNTGELFF. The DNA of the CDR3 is TGTGCCAGCAGCAAAACAGAGCGGCTAGCGGGAGGAAGGAACACCGGGGAGCTGTTTTTT.

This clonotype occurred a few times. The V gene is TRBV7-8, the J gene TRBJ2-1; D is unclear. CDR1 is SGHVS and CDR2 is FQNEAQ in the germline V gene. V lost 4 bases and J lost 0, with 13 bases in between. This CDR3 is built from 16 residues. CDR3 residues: CASSYSPESSYNEQFF. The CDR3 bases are TGTGCCAGCAGCTATTCTCCGGAGAGCTCCTACAATGAGCAGTTCTTC.

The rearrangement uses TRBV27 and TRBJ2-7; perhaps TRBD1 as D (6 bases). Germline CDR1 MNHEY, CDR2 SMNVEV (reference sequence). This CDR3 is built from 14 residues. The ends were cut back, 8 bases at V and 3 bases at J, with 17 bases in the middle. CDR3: CASGLGVGGYEQYF. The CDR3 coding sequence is TGTGCCAGCGGGCTAGGAGTAGGGGGCTACGAGCAGTACTTC.

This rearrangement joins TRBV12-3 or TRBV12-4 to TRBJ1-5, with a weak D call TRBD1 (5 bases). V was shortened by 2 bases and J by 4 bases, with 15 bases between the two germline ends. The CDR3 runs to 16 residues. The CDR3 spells CASSLLWGSRNQPQHF. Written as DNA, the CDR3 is TGTGCCAGCAGTTTATTGTGGGGGTCAAGGAATCAGCCCCAGCATTTT.

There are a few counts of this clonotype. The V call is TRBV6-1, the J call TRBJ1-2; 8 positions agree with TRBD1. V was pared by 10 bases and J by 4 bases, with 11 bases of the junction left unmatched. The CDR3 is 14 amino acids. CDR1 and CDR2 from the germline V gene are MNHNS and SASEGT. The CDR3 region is CAIPPGQAGYGYTF. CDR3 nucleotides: TGTGCCATCCCGCCGGGACAGGCCGGCTATGGCTACACCTTC.

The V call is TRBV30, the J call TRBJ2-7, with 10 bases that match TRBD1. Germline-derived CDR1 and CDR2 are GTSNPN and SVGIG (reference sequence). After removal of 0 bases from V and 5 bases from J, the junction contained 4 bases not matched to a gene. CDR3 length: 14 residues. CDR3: CAWSVPGTGDEQYF. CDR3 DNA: TGTGCCTGGAGTGTACCCGGGACAGGGGACGAGCAGTACTTC.

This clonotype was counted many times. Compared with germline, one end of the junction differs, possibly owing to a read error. The CDR3 sequence: CASTLDRVADTQYF. Here the CDR3 DNA reads TGTGCCAGCACCTTAGACAGGGTCGCAGATACGCAGTATTTT. This chain connects TRBV7-2 to TRBJ2-3, with TRBD1 matching 7 bases. CDR1 and CDR2 from the germline V gene are SGHTA and FQGNSA. The length of the CDR3 is 14 residues.

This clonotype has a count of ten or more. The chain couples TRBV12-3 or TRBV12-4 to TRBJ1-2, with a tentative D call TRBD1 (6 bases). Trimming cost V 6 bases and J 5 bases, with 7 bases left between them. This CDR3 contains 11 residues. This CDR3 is CASSTGYGYTF. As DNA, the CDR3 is TGTGCCAGCAGCACAGGGTATGGCTACACCTTC.

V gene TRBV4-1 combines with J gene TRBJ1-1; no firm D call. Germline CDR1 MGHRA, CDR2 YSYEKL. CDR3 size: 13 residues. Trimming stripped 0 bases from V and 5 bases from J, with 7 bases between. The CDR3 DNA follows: TGCGCCAGCAGCCAAGACCAGAGGACTGAAGCTTTCTTT. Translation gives CASSQDQRTEAFF.

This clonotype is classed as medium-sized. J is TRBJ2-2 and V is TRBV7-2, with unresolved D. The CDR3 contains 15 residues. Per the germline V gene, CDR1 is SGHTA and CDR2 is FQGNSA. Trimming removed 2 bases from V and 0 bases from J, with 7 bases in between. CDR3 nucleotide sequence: TGTGCCAGCAGCTTACTCGCCCCGAACACCGGGGAGCTGTTTTTT. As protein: CASSLLAPNTGELFF.

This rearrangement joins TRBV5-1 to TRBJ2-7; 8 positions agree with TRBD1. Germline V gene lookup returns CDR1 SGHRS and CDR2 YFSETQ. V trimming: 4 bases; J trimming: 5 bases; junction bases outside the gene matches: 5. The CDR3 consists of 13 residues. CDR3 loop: CASSQTGAHEQYF. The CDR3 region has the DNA TGCGCCAGCAGCCAGACAGGGGCCCACGAGCAGTACTTC.

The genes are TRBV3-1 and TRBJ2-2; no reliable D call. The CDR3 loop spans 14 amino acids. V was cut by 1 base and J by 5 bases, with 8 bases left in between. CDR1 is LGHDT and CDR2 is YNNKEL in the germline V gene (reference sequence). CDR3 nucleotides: TGTGCCAGCAGCCAAGTCCAAGGGACCGGGGAGCTGTTTTTT. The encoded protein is CASSQVQGTGELFF.

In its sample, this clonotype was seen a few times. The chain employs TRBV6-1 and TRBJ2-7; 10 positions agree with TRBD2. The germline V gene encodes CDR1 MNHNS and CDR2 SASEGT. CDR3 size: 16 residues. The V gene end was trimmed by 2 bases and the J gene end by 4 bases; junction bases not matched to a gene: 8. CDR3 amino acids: CASSETRTSGAYEQYF. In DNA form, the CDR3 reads TGTGCCAGCAGTGAAACCCGGACTAGCGGAGCTTACGAGCAGTACTTC.

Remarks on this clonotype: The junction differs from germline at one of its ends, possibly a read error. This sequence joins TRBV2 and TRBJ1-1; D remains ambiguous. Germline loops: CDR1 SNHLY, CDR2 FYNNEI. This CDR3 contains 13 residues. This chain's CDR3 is CASSEEGNTEALF. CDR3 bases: TGTGCCAGCAGTGAGGAAGGGAACACTGAAGCTTTATTT.

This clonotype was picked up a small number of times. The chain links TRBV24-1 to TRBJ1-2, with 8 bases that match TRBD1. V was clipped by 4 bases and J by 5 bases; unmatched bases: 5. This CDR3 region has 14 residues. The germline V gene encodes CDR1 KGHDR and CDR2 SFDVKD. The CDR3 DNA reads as TGTGCCACCAGTGAGAGGGACAGGAGATATGGCTACACCTTC. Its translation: CATSERDRRYGYTF.